These T cell receptor beta chains were read from a single sample in a study of blood T cell repertoires in COVID-19. Sequenced by immunoSEQ multiplex PCR; TCRdb stores in-frame clones only, minus some. This sample has around 28,000 clones; approximately 80% occur once, and the top ten carry approximately 15%. The sequenced material came from peripheral blood. These receptors all stem from a man between 65 and 80 years old with active COVID-19. Both conserved end residues are part of each CDR3. D genes are given only for firm matches. Rows may omit the clone size; those that give it use once, few, many or a size class.

TRBD2 | TRBJ2-5 | - | TRBV29-1 | TGCAGCGTTGAAGATCCGTTAGGGACTAGCGGGGGTGAGACCCAGTACTTC | CSVEDPLGTSGGETQYF
- | TRBJ2-6 | - | TRBV11-2 | TGTGCCAGCAGCTTGTCGGTGAACTCTGGGGCCAACGTCCTGACTTTC | CASSLSVNSGANVLTF
TRBD2 | TRBJ2-3 | - | TRBV4-3 | TGCGCCAGCAGCCAAGATCTAGAACTAGCGGGGGGCCTTTTGCAGTATTTT | CASSQDLELAGGLLQYF
TRBD1 | TRBJ2-7 | - | TRBV18 | TGTGCCAGCTCACGCGGGACAGGGGGCTACGAGCAGTACTTC | CASSRGTGGYEQYF
TRBD1 | TRBJ2-1 | - | TRBV27 | TGTGCCAGCAGTTTACTAACAGGGGGTCATGAGCAGTTCTTC | CASSLLTGGHEQFF
- | TRBJ2-5 | - | TRBV7-2 | TGTGCCAGCAGCTCCCCTGGGGGGGCCCCCTCCCAAGAGACCCAGTACTTC | CASSSPGGAPSQETQYF
- | TRBJ2-1 | - | TRBV27 | TGTGCCAGCAGTTCTGGTTGGGCCCGTGAGCAGTTCTTC | CASSSGWAREQFF
- | TRBJ1-2 | - | TRBV6-6 | TGTGCCAGCAGTCGACAGGCGTGGGGGCTTAACTATGGCTACACCTTC | CASSRQAWGLNYGYTF
TRBD1 | TRBJ2-7 | once | TRBV5-8 | TGTGCCAGCAGCCACACCGGGACAGGGAAACAGTACTTC | CASSHTGTGKQYF
- | TRBJ1-6 | - | TRBV30 | TGTGCCTGGAGCCCAGGGTCCGATTCACCCCTCCACTTT | CAWSPGSDSPLHF
- | TRBJ2-7 | few | TRBV5-1 | TGCGCCAGCAGCTTGGAACTAGCTTCCGAGCAGTACTTC | CASSLELASEQYF
- | TRBJ2-7 | - | TRBV11-3 | TGTGCCAGCAGCTTGGTAGCCAGCTCCTACGAGCAGTACTTC | CASSLVASSYEQYF
- | TRBJ1-2 | - | TRBV12-3/TRBV12-4 | TGTGCCAGCAGGACGACAGTCCATGGCTACACCTTC | CASRTTVHGYTF
- | TRBJ1-1 | - | TRBV3-1/TRBV3-2 | TGTGCCAGCAGCACCGGGGGGGGCGGGGAGAACACTGAAGCTTTCTTT | CASSTGGGGENTEAFF
- | TRBJ1-1 | - | TRBV7-9 | TGTGCCAGCAGCTTGGGGATGGCGGGCACTGAAGCTTTCTTT | CASSLGMAGTEAFF
TRBD2 | TRBJ2-1 | - | TRBV28 | TGTGCCAGCACCTCGACTAGCGGCGAGGGGGGGCAGTTCTTC | CASTSTSGEGGQFF
TRBD2 | TRBJ2-3 | few | TRBV18 | TGTGCCAGCTCACCAGGTAGCGGGGGGAGAAGCTTGACGCAGTATTTT | CASSPGSGGRSLTQYF
- | TRBJ2-2 | - | TRBV7-3 | TGTGCCAGCAGCTTAGGGAGCGGGCAAACCGGGGAGCTGTTTTTT | CASSLGSGQTGELFF
- | TRBJ1-2 | - | TRBV4-2 | TGTGCCAGCAGCCCTAGGCAGGGGTACTATGGCTACACCTTC | CASSPRQGYYGYTF
TRBD1 | TRBJ1-3 | - | TRBV29-1 | TGCAGCGTTGAAGCCGGACAGGGGTTAAACACCATATATTTT | CSVEAGQGLNTIYF
TRBD1 | TRBJ1-5 | - | TRBV11-2 | TGTGCCAGCAGCCCCGGGACAGGGAATCAGCCCCAGCATTTT | CASSPGTGNQPQHF
TRBD1 | TRBJ2-1 | - | TRBV4-2 | TGTGCCAGCAGCCAACCTAGACAGGGTTTCAATGAGCAGTTCTTC | CASSQPRQGFNEQFF
TRBD1 | TRBJ2-7 | - | TRBV9 | TGTGCCAGCAGCGTAGTGACAGGGGGAGAGCAGTACTTC | CASSVVTGGEQYF
TRBD1 | TRBJ1-1 | once | TRBV6-5 | TGTGCCAGCAGGGCCGGGACAGCGAACACTGAAGCTTTCTTT | CASRAGTANTEAFF
TRBD1 | TRBJ2-3 | - | TRBV7-3 | TGTGCCAGCAGCTTAAAAGGACAGGGGTCAGATACGCAGTATTTT | CASSLKGQGSDTQYF
- | TRBJ2-5 | - | TRBV15 | TGTGCCACCAGCAGGAGGGCAGTGACGGAGACCCAGTACTTC | CATSRRAVTETQYF
- | TRBJ1-2 | - | TRBV7-2 | TGTGCCAGCAGCTCCGGGGTAGCGGGGGGTGACTATGGCTACACCTTC | CASSSGVAGGDYGYTF
- | TRBJ1-6 | few | TRBV3-1/TRBV3-2 | TGTGCCAGCAGCCAAGGACTCCGGACAGTATACTCACCCCTCCACTTT | CASSQGLRTVYSPLHF
TRBD1 | TRBJ2-7 | - | TRBV7-9 | TGTGCCAGCAGCACGGGGACAGGGTCCCACGAGCAGTACTTC | CASSTGTGSHEQYF
TRBD1 | TRBJ2-7 | - | TRBV7-8 | TGTGCCAGCAGCACCCGAACACAGGGGGCGGGGGAGCAGTACTTC | CASSTRTQGAGEQYF
TRBD2 | TRBJ2-5 | - | TRBV7-6 | TGTGCCAGCAGCTCCCCCCCGGGACTAGCGGCAACCCAAGAGACCCAGTACTTC | CASSSPPGLAATQETQYF
TRBD1 | TRBJ1-1 | - | TRBV2 | TGTGCCAGCCGGAGGGGGCCATCAGACACTGAAGCTTTCTTT | CASRRGPSDTEAFF
- | TRBJ2-7 | - | TRBV21-1 | TGTGCCAGCAGCAAAGCTCGGGACAGACCCTACGAGCAGTACTTC | CASSKARDRPYEQYF
- | TRBJ2-2 | - | TRBV9 | TGTGCCAGCAGCGTCGGGCAGGGAATGGGGACCGGGGAGCTGTTTTTT | CASSVGQGMGTGELFF
TRBD1 | TRBJ1-2 | - | TRBV29-1 | TGCAGCGTTGAAGATCTTGGGACAGGGCTTGGCTATGGCTACACCTTC | CSVEDLGTGLGYGYTF
TRBD2 | TRBJ2-1 | - | TRBV2 | TGTGCCAGCGCTAGCGGGGGCCTAAATGAGCAGTTCTTC | CASASGGLNEQFF
TRBD2 | TRBJ2-7 | - | TRBV7-6 | TGTGCCAGCAGCCCTCCTCTAGCGGGGGACAGCTCCTACGAGCAGTACTTC | CASSPPLAGDSSYEQYF
TRBD1 | TRBJ1-2 | - | TRBV12-5 | TGTGCTAGTGGTTGGGGGACAGGGAGCTCCTATGGCTACACCTTC | CASGWGTGSSYGYTF
TRBD1 | TRBJ2-1 | once | TRBV2 | TGTGCCAGCAGGAGTGACAGGGGGCTGAGAAATGAGCAGTTCTTC | CASRSDRGLRNEQFF
- | TRBJ2-1 | - | TRBV11-3 | TGTGCCAGCAGCCCCGTTATGTTGGGCCACCTGAGCTCCTACAATGAGCAGTTCTTC | CASSPVMLGHLSSYNEQFF
- | TRBJ2-5 | - | TRBV9 | TGTGCCAGCAGCCGTGGCAGTGGGACCCAGTACTTC | CASSRGSGTQYF
- | TRBJ2-2 | - | TRBV2 | TGTGCCAGCAGCCGAGAGAGGTCCGGGGAGCTGTTTTTT | CASSRERSGELFF
- | TRBJ1-5 | - | TRBV2 | TGTGCCAGCAGTGACACTCAGAGGCGTCAGCCCCAGCATTTT | CASSDTQRRQPQHF
- | TRBJ1-2 | - | TRBV18 | TGTGCCAGCTCACCACTGGGAGGGAGCAGTGGCTACACCTTC | CASSPLGGSSGYTF
TRBD2 | TRBJ2-2 | - | TRBV28 | TGTGCCAGCAGTTCCCCTGGGCGGGGGGGCGCCGGGGAGCTGTTTTTT | CASSSPGRGGAGELFF
TRBD1 | TRBJ1-6 | - | TRBV28 | TGTGCCAGCAGTTTGGGCCACAGGGGTTCACCCCTCCACTTT | CASSLGHRGSPLHF
- | TRBJ1-5 | - | TRBV28 | TGTGCCAGCAGTTTATCCTCTATTAGCAATCAGCCCCAGCATTTT | CASSLSSISNQPQHF
- | TRBJ1-1 | - | TRBV19 | TGTGCCAGTAGTGCCCTGATGGGGGGCACTGAAGCTTTCTTT | CASSALMGGTEAFF
- | TRBJ2-7 | - | TRBV25-1 | TGTGCCAGCAGTGAACAGGGGGGCATCCACGAGCAGTACTTC | CASSEQGGIHEQYF
TRBD1 | TRBJ1-5 | - | TRBV27 | TGTGCCAGCAGTTTGGGACAGGGTCTTCAGCCCCAGCATTTT | CASSLGQGLQPQHF
- | TRBJ1-3 | - | TRBV7-8 | TGTGCCAGCAGCTTAGGGTCCAGGACAAGGGGCGTCTCTGGAAACACCATATATTTT | CASSLGSRTRGVSGNTIYF
TRBD1 | TRBJ2-5 | - | TRBV11-3 | TGTGCCAGCAGCCTACGACAGGGCCACGCGGAGACCCAGTACTTC | CASSLRQGHAETQYF
TRBD2 | TRBJ2-1 | - | TRBV19 | TGTGCCAGTAGTTCCGGGACTAGCTCCTACAATGAGCAGTTCTTC | CASSSGTSSYNEQFF
TRBD1 | TRBJ1-3 | - | TRBV30 | TGTGCCTGGAGCCCTGGACAGGGCACCACCATATATTTT | CAWSPGQGTTIYF
TRBD1 | TRBJ2-7 | - | TRBV6-6 | TGTGCCAGCAGTTACGGACAGGGGAACGAGCAGTACTTC | CASSYGQGNEQYF
TRBD1 | TRBJ1-2 | once | TRBV20-1 | TGCAGTGCTAGTAAAGGGGGCTTAAGTGGCTACACCTTC | CSASKGGLSGYTF
- | TRBJ1-6 | - | TRBV2 | TGTGCCAGCAGGGCCCTTTCAGGCGCCAATTCACCCCTCCACTTT | CASRALSGANSPLHF
TRBD1 | TRBJ1-6 | - | TRBV4-1 | TGCGCCAGCAGCTTAACAGGGGACTCACCCCTCCACTTT | CASSLTGDSPLHF
- | TRBJ2-1 | - | TRBV27 | TGTGCCAGCAGTTCCCTTAACTCCTACAATGAGCAGTTCTTC | CASSSLNSYNEQFF
- | TRBJ1-1 | - | TRBV14 | TGTGCCAGCAGCCAAGGACAACCTTGGAACACTGAAGCTTTCTTT | CASSQGQPWNTEAFF